The present T cell receptor (beta chain) was sequenced within a study of spatial heterogeneity in lung cancer. General study results and limits: Alpha and beta chain coverage of tumor T cells was estimated at about 7% and 13%, respectively. Mutation counts in tumors were tracked by counts of expanded intratumoral alpha and beta TCRs.

Time point meaning: sample taken at primary tumor resection. Some 72 TRACERx patients with early, untreated non-small cell lung cancer donated samples. Unsorted tumor, nontumor lung tissue or cryopreserved PBMC supplied the whole RNA. TCRdb reanalysed the 5' RACE reads using MiXCR and keeps one entry per CDR3 protein. This sample has around 6,200 distinct CDR3 sequences, with around 15% found just once. The CDR3 has 14 residues. Trimming took 1 base from V and 5 from J; bases not matched to a gene: 3. On this clonotype: Its antigen remains unidentified.

Source: lung tumor tissue, taken at surgery. The chain has TRBV12-3 or TRBV12-4 and TRBJ2-5; 8 bases agree with TRBD2. This receptor was identified in a male donor with early-stage non-small cell lung cancer. CDR3 region: CASSLGTSHETQYF. The CDR3 nucleotides read TGTGCCAGCAGTTTAGGGACTAGCCACGAGACCCAGTACTTC.